The entry below describes one T cell receptor beta chain. V lost 2 bases to trimming and J lost 1 base, with 2 bases between them. CDR1 and CDR2 from the germline V gene are MNHEY and SVGAGI. The CDR3 length is 13 residues. These data originate in a study of control samples from healthy donors and cancer patients. Some clones are missing from TCRdb's copy, which holds only in-frame ones; the method was immunoSEQ multiplex PCR. The sample consists of 100,000 to 150,000 clones, about 95% of them appearing once. Sequenced sample: blood. The TCR originated in a young man in good health. This chain connects TRBV6-5 to TRBJ2-2; D is undetermined. CDR3 in amino acids: CASSYLNTGELFF. The DNA of the CDR3 is TGTGCCAGCAGTTACCTGAACACCGGGGAGCTGTTTTTT.